This TCR beta chain stems from a study of cytomegalovirus exposure and HLA in healthy donors. This clone was seen just once. This PCR relied on a set of 60 Vbeta primers and 13 Jbeta primers. Study processing details: As a later analysis found, there were roughly 80 million unique TCR beta chains, of which roughly 11 million were shared. This table comes from immunoSEQ multiplex PCR, and its TCRdb copy is limited to in-frame clones, with some not included. D and trimming come from the DNA, and the V and J calls and clone size come from that table. The profile shows approximately 150,000 clones, under 80% of them singletons. Sample: PBMCs. The origin of this receptor is a woman in her 50s in good health and CMV-seropositive.

CDR3 nucleotide sequence: TGTGCCAGCAGCGGGGGACAGGGGGTTAACCAGTACTTC. Residues: CASSGGQGVNQYF. The chain joins TRBV6-6 to TRBJ2-7; 11 bases map to TRBD1. CDR3 length: 13 amino acids. V trimming: 6 bases; J trimming: 10 bases; junction bases outside the gene matches: 8. Germline-derived CDR1 and CDR2 are MNHNY and SVGAGI (reference sequence).